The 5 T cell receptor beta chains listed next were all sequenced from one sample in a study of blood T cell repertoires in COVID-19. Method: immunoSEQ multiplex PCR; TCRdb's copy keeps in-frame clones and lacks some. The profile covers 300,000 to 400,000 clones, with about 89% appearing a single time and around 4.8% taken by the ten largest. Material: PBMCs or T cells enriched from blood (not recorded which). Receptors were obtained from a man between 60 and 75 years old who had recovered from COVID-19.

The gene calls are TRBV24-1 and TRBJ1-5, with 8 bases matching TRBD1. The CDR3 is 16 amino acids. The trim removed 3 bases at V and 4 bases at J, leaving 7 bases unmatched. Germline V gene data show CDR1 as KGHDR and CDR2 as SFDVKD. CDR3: CATSDARTGRNQPQHF. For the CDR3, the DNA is TGTGCCACCAGTGATGCCCGGACAGGGCGGAATCAGCCCCAGCATTTT.

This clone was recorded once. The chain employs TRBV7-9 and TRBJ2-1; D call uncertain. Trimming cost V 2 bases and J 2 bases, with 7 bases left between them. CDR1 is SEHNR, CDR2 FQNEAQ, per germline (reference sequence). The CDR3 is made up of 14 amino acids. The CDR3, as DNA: TGTGCCAGCAGCTTAACAGTGACCTACAATGAGCAGTTCTTC. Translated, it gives CASSLTVTYNEQFF.

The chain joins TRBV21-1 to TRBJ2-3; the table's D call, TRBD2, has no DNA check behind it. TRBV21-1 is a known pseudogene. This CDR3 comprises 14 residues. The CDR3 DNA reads TGTGCCAGCAGCTGGGGGGAACGTCGAGATACGCAGTATTTT. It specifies CASSWGERRDTQYF.

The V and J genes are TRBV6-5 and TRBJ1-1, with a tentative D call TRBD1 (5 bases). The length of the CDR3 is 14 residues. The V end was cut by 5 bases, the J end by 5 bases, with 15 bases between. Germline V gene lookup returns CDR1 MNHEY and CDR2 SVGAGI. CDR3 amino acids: CASSLLGRGTEAFF. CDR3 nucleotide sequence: TGTGCCAGCAGTCTACTGGGGAGGGGAACTGAAGCTTTCTTT.

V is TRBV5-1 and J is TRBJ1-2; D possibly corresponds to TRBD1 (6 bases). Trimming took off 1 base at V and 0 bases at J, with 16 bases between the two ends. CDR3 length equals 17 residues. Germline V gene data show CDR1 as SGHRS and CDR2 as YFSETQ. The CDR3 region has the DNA TGCGCCAGCAGCTTGTCCGCCGGGACATGGGCTAACTATGGCTACACCTTC. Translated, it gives CASSLSAGTWANYGYTF. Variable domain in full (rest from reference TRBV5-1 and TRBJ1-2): KAGVTQTPRYLIKTRGQQVTLSCSPISGHRSVSWYQQTPGQGLQFLFEYFSETQRNKGNFPGRFSGRQFSNSRSEMNVSTLELGDSALYLCASSLSAGTWANYGYTFGSGTRLTVV.